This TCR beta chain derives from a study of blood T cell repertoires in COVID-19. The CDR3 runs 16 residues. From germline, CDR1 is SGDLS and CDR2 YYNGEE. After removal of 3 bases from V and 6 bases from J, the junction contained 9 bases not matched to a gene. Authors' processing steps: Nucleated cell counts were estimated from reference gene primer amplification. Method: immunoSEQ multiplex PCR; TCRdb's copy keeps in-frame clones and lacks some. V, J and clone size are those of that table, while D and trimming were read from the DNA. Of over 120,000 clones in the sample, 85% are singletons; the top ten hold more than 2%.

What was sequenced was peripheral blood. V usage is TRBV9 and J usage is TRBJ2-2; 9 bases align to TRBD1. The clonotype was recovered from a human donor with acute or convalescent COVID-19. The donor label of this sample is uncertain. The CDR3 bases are TGTGCCAGCAGCGAATGGGACAGGGCTGGTCCCGGGGAGCTGTTTTTT. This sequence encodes CASSEWDRAGPGELFF.